This is a list of T cell receptor beta chains from one sample in a study of blood T cell repertoires in COVID-19. Only in-frame clones appear in the TCRdb table, and some are missing; sequencing was by immunoSEQ multiplex PCR. The table includes 200,000 to 250,000 clones, approximately 78% detected once. The sample was peripheral blood. The receptor source for this set is a woman between 65 and 79 years old with COVID-19, enrolled during active disease. CDR3s include the opening cysteine and the closing phenylalanine or tryptophan. D genes are given only for firm matches. Part of the rows lack a size; the others show once, few, many or a class for expanded clones.

>TRBV28|TRBJ1-5|16|TRBD1|-
TGTGCCAGCAGTTTAGGAGGGGGCGGAAGCAATCAGCCCCAGCATTTT
CASSLGGGGSNQPQHF
>TRBV4-2|TRBJ2-7|12|-|-
TGTGCCAGCAGCCTCACACGGGGCGAGCAGTACTTC
CASSLTRGEQYF
>TRBV19|TRBJ1-5|13|-|-
TGTGCCAGTAGCGACAGGAGCTATCAGCCCCAGCATTTT
CASSDRSYQPQHF
>TRBV6-1|TRBJ2-2|19|TRBD1|-
TGTGCCAGCAGTGTCCCGCTAAGGACCGGGACAGGGGATACCGGGGAGCTGTTTTTT
CASSVPLRTGTGDTGELFF
>TRBV6-5|TRBJ1-4|14|TRBD1|-
TGTGCCAGCAGGGCCGACAGGGTAGCTGAAAAACTGTTTTTT
CASRADRVAEKLFF
>TRBV5-1|TRBJ1-2|14|TRBD1|-
TGCGCCAGCAGCGGAACTAGACAGGGCTATGGCTACACCTTC
CASSGTRQGYGYTF
>TRBV5-1|TRBJ1-5|14|-|-
TGCGCCAGCAGCTTGGACAGTCAGGAACAGCCCCAGCATTTT
CASSLDSQEQPQHF
>TRBV29-1|TRBJ1-1|14|-|-
TGCAGCGTTGAACTGAACATGCCGGGGACTGAAGCTTTCTTT
CSVELNMPGTEAFF
>TRBV7-8|TRBJ2-3|15|-|-
TGTGCCAGCAGCTTAAGGGGGGGGTCCACAGATACGCAGTATTTT
CASSLRGGSTDTQYF
>TRBV6-5|TRBJ1-2|15|-|-
TGTGCCAGCAGTAAACCCGGGGTGGGCGTCTATGGCTACACCTTC
CASSKPGVGVYGYTF
>TRBV2|TRBJ2-2|14|-|-
TGTGCCAGCATAGTAAGCCGAGACACCGGGGAGCTGTTTTTT
CASIVSRDTGELFF
>TRBV18|TRBJ1-2|15|TRBD1|-
TGTGCCAGCTCACCGACAGGGGACATCAACTATGGCTACACCTTC
CASSPTGDINYGYTF
>TRBV15|TRBJ1-1|14|TRBD1|-
TGTGCCACCAGCAGAGATCAGGGGGTAGGAGAAGCTTTCTTT
CATSRDQGVGEAFF
>TRBV28|TRBJ1-1|16|-|-
TGTGCCAGCCCAAATACCTTGGGGGGAATGAACACTGAAGCTTTCTTT
CASPNTLGGMNTEAFF
>TRBV28|TRBJ2-7|14|-|few
TGTGCCAGCAGTTTTGGCGGGGCCTCCTACGAGCAGTACTTC
CASSFGGASYEQYF
>TRBV27|TRBJ2-3|16|-|-
TGTGCCAGCAGTTTGATCTTCGCGGGTTCCACAGATACGCAGTATTTT
CASSLIFAGSTDTQYF
>TRBV2|TRBJ2-1|17|-|-
TGTGCCAGCAGTGACTCTCGGGGGGCTAGCTCCTACAATGAGCAGTTCTTC
CASSDSRGASSYNEQFF
>TRBV5-1|TRBJ1-1|15|TRBD1|-
TGCGCCAGCAGCCCCTCCCAGCCTGGGACAGCTGAAGCTTTCTTT
CASSPSQPGTAEAFF
>TRBV7-2|TRBJ1-3|14|TRBD1|-
TGTGCCAGCAGCCCTGGCAGGGGGAGAAACACCATATATTTT
CASSPGRGRNTIYF
>TRBV5-6|TRBJ1-4|16|-|-
TGTGCCAGCAGTCTACGACAGATTGCAACTAATGAAAAACTGTTTTTT
CASSLRQIATNEKLFF
>TRBV7-2|TRBJ1-3|14|TRBD1|-
TGTGCCAGCAGCTACGACAGGGCCGGGAACACCATATATTTT
CASSYDRAGNTIYF
>TRBV28|TRBJ1-2|13|-|-
TGTGCCAGCAGACAGGACAGTTACTATGGCTACACCTTC
CASRQDSYYGYTF
>TRBV10-3|TRBJ1-2|17|TRBD1|once
TGTGCCACTCAACCGGGACAGGGGCCTCCAACTAACTATGGCTACACCTTC
CATQPGQGPPTNYGYTF
>TRBV30|TRBJ2-2|14|-|-
TGTGCCTGTACAGGGAAGGTGGGAGCCGGGGAGCTGTTTTTT
CACTGKVGAGELFF
>TRBV24-1|TRBJ2-5|15|TRBD1|-
TGTGCCACCAGTGATCCACAGGGGAATGGGGAGACCCAGTACTTC
CATSDPQGNGETQYF
>TRBV4-3|TRBJ2-1|14|-|-
TGCGCCAGCAGCCAGATTAGGAGGGGAAATGAGCAGTTCTTC
CASSQIRRGNEQFF
>TRBV6-5|TRBJ1-2|13|-|-
TGTGCCAGCACCCCGGGAATAGTCTATGGCTACACCTTC
CASTPGIVYGYTF
>TRBV3-1/TRBV3-2|TRBJ2-3|16|-|-
TGTGCCAGCAGCCAAGATTTTGTGAGTCGGGCAGATACGCAGTATTTT
CASSQDFVSRADTQYF
>TRBV5-4|TRBJ2-7|16|TRBD1|-
TGTGCCAGCAGCTGGTCCTTGGACAGGGCCTCCTACGAGCAGTACTTC
CASSWSLDRASYEQYF
>TRBV24-1|TRBJ2-1|18|TRBD2|-
TGTGCCACCAGTGACCCGGGACTAGCCGTGAGCTCCTACAATGAGCAGTTCTTC
CATSDPGLAVSSYNEQFF
>TRBV9|TRBJ2-7|15|TRBD2|-
TGTGCCAGCAGCTTTGGACTAGCGGGACCCTACGAGCAGTACTTC
CASSFGLAGPYEQYF
>TRBV19|TRBJ1-2|12|TRBD1|few
TGTGCCAGCAGACAGGGCCACTATGGCTACACCTTC
CASRQGHYGYTF
>TRBV11-2|TRBJ2-3|15|TRBD1|few
TGTGCCAGCAGCGTAAGGGACAGGTCCTCAGATACGCAGTATTTT
CASSVRDRSSDTQYF
>TRBV30|TRBJ2-3|15|-|few
TGTGCCTGGAGTAAGAACACCTTCTCCACAGATACGCAGTATTTT
CAWSKNTFSTDTQYF
>TRBV24-1|TRBJ2-3|15|-|-
TGTGCCACCAGTGATCGGTCCCTAGGCACAGATACGCAGTATTTT
CATSDRSLGTDTQYF
>TRBV29-1|TRBJ2-3|18|TRBD2|-
TGCAGCGTTGGAGGGGAGAGCGGGAGGGCCACTGGGGCAGATACGCAGTATTTT
CSVGGESGRATGADTQYF
>TRBV7-2|TRBJ1-4|16|TRBD1|-
TGTGCCAGCAGTCCAAACGCAGGGGGCATGGGAGAAAAACTGTTTTTT
CASSPNAGGMGEKLFF
>TRBV7-2|TRBJ1-6|15|TRBD1|-
TGTGCCAGCAGCTACTGGGACAGGTCGGGGTCACCCCTCCACTTT
CASSYWDRSGSPLHF
>TRBV5-1|TRBJ1-5|15|-|-
TGCGCCAGCAGCGTTGACAGCCCCGAGGATCAGCCCCAGCATTTT
CASSVDSPEDQPQHF
>TRBV28|TRBJ1-5|12|-|once
TGTGCCAGCAGCTCGGGGGTTCAGCCCCAGCATTTT
CASSSGVQPQHF
>TRBV9|TRBJ1-1|15|TRBD1|-
TGTGCCAGCAGCGGGGAGACGTCAGGGGGCACTGAAGCTTTCTTT
CASSGETSGGTEAFF
>TRBV19|TRBJ1-4|15|-|-
TGTGCCAGCTCACAGGGCCCCTCAAGGAATGAAAAACTGTTTTTT
CASSQGPSRNEKLFF
>TRBV11-1|TRBJ2-3|14|TRBD2|few
TGTGCCAGCAGCCCGACCCGGACTAGCTATACGCAGTATTTT
CASSPTRTSYTQYF
>TRBV15|TRBJ2-5|14|-|-
TGTGCCACCAGCAGAGGTCCAGGCTGGGAGACCCAGTACTTC
CATSRGPGWETQYF
>TRBV11-3|TRBJ2-1|13|-|-
TGTGCCAGCAGCTTCTCAGATTACAATGAGCAGTTCTTC
CASSFSDYNEQFF
>TRBV7-2|TRBJ2-1|15|-|-
TGTGCCAGCAGCTTAGGCGGGAAATGGGTCAATGAGCAGTTCTTC
CASSLGGKWVNEQFF
>TRBV5-1|TRBJ2-3|14|TRBD1|-
TGCGCCACCTCAGAATCGGGACAGGTTGATACGCAGTATTTT
CATSESGQVDTQYF
>TRBV5-4|TRBJ1-2|13|-|-
TGTGCCAGCAGCTTGCAGGGCAGCTATGGCTACACCTTC
CASSLQGSYGYTF
>TRBV4-2|TRBJ1-1|16|TRBD1|-
TGTGCCAGCAGCCAACCGGGACAGGTGACGAACACTGAAGCTTTCTTT
CASSQPGQVTNTEAFF
>TRBV3-1/TRBV3-2|TRBJ2-7|13|-|once
TGTGCCAGCAGCCGGTCGGGAGTCTACGAGCAGTACTTC
CASSRSGVYEQYF
>TRBV28|TRBJ1-2|12|-|-
TGTGCCACCTCGTGGGGCAGCTATGGCTACACCTTC
CATSWGSYGYTF
>TRBV12-3/TRBV12-4|TRBJ2-2|12|-|few
TGTGCCAGCAGGCGGGACACCGGGGAGCTGTTTTTT
CASRRDTGELFF
>TRBV4-3|TRBJ2-7|16|TRBD2|-
TGCGCCAGCAGCCAAGCCCTCCTAGCGGGGGGCTACGAGCAGTACTTC
CASSQALLAGGYEQYF